This TCR beta chain was recorded in a study of cytomegalovirus exposure and HLA in healthy donors. V lost 0 bases and J lost 2, with 14 bases in between. Germline V lookup: CDR1 SGHKS, CDR2 YYEKEE (reference sequence). The CDR3 is made up of 16 amino acids. It was with 60 Vbeta and 13 Jbeta primers that the PCR ran. Sequenced by immunoSEQ multiplex PCR; TCRdb stores in-frame clones only, minus some. Of 200,000 to 250,000 clones listed, under 80% are singletons. Sequences were obtained from PBMCs. This clonotype originated in a woman aged 25 to 39 in good health and CMV-seronegative. This chain uses TRBV5-5 with TRBJ1-2; perhaps TRBD1 as D (6 bases). The CDR3 sequence is CASSLAGTLRNYGYTF. The DNA of the CDR3 is TGTGCCAGCAGCTTGGCCGGGACACTACGGAACTATGGCTACACCTTC.